This entry features one T cell receptor (beta chain) sequence. The data originate from a study of cytomegalovirus exposure and HLA in healthy donors. The primer mix had 60 Vbeta and 13 Jbeta primers. Profiled with immunoSEQ multiplex PCR; TCRdb holds only in-frame clones, not every one. The table shows more than 90,000 clones, with roughly 75% occurring only once. The germline V and J ends were trimmed by 5 bases and 5 bases, with 10 bases remaining between them. Germline CDR1 SNHLY, CDR2 FYNNEI. There are 13 residues in the CDR3. The sample taken for sequencing was PBMCs. This clonotype originated in a woman in her sixties or seventies in good health and CMV-seronegative. The chain carries TRBV2 and TRBJ2-1, with D perhaps matching TRBD1 (6 bases). The CDR3 loop is CASSRTVNNEQFF. In DNA form, the CDR3 reads TGTGCCAGCAGTCGGACAGTGAACAATGAGCAGTTCTTC.